Following are 30 T cell receptor beta chains from one sample sequenced in a study of T cells in Graves' hyperthyroidism and ophthalmopathy. RNA transcripts yielded amplified TCR beta CDR3 regions. With the HTBI primer set, the TCR CDR3 went through a first round of RT-PCR. TCRdb fed the multiplex PCR reads into MiXCR, producing one record per CDR3 protein. The data contain hundreds of thousands of distinct CDR3 sequences, 13% to 15% of them singletons. The sequenced sample was blood. These receptor sequences come from a woman aged 45-59 years with Graves' ophthalmopathy.

The chain is built from TRBV6-1 and TRBJ2-5, with 9 bases that match TRBD2. V lost 8 bases to trimming and J lost 4 bases; unmatched junction nucleotides: 11. Germline V gene data show CDR1 as MNHNS and CDR2 as SASEGT. CDR3 length: 15 residues. CDR3 loop: CASGTGGRAVETQYF. The CDR3 nucleotides are TGTGCCAGCGGGACTGGCGGGAGGGCTGTAGAGACCCAGTACTTC.

This clonotype was detected many times. The V call is TRBV5-8, the J call TRBJ2-1, with TRBD2 matching 9 bases. This CDR3 is built from 17 residues. V gave up 5 bases and J gave up 0 bases; unmatched junction bases: 9. Germline CDR1 and CDR2: SGHTS and YDEGEE. Written as DNA, the CDR3 is TGTGCCAGCAGGTTTAGACTAGCGGAGCCCTCCTACAATGAGCAGTTCTTC. Encoded protein: CASRFRLAEPSYNEQFF.

Regarding this clonotype: Its ends do not fully match the called genes, so a read error is possible. This chain connects TRBV6-2 or TRBV6-3 to TRBJ2-2; weak D call: TRBD2 (5 bases). The germline gives CDR1 MNHEY, CDR2 SVGEGT. This CDR3 contains 15 residues. CDR3: CASSSNFGNTGKLFF. CDR3 bases: TGTGCCAGCAGTTCAAATTTCGGAAACACCGGGAAGCTGTTTTTT.

This clonotype came up many times. V usage is TRBV12-3 or TRBV12-4 and J usage is TRBJ1-1; D gene ambiguous. V gave up 4 bases and J gave up 1 base, with 4 bases separating them. This CDR3 has 12 residues. The CDR3 region is CASSSTNTEAFF. CDR3 DNA sequence: TGTGCCAGCAGTTCAACGAACACTGAAGCTTTCTTT.

The sample holds many counts of this clonotype. The rearrangement links TRBV11-2 to TRBJ1-1; D gene ambiguous. V was trimmed by 3 bases and J by 0 bases, leaving 11 bases between them. The CDR3 length is 15 residues. Germline CDR1 and CDR2: SGHAT and FQNNGV. CDR3: CASSLEILMNTEAFF. CDR3 nucleotides: TGTGCCAGCAGCTTGGAGATACTAATGAACACTGAAGCTTTCTTT.

A few counts support this clonotype. The J gene is TRBJ2-2, the V gene TRBV6-9; 8 bases line up with TRBD2. Germline V gene data show CDR1 as MNHGY and CDR2 as SVAAGI. This CDR3 contains 17 residues. V lost 3 bases and J lost 8; bases outside the gene matches: 14. In DNA, the CDR3 is TGTGCCAGCAGTTACTTCCCGAGCGGGAGAGAAGCTGGGGAGCTGTTTTTT. It codes for CASSYFPSGREAGELFF.

The table lists this clonotype with a few counts. This chain links TRBV19 with TRBJ2-5; 8 nucleotides match TRBD1. The V gene's germline CDR1 is LNHDA and CDR2 SQIVND (reference sequence). The CDR3 covers 14 residues. Unmatched junction bases numbered 1, after V lost 3 bases and J lost 1 base. Written as DNA, the CDR3 is TGTGCCAGTAGTATCAGGGGGCCCCAAGAGACCCAGTACTTC. As protein: CASSIRGPQETQYF. Using reference TRBV19 and TRBJ2-5 for the parts outside the CDR3, the full variable domain is DGGITQSPKYLFRKEGQNVTLSCEQNLNHDAMYWYRQDPGQGLRLIYYSQIVNDFQKGDIAEGYSVSREKKESFPLTVTSAQKNPTAFYLCASSIRGPQETQYFGPGTRLLVL.

This clonotype was seen more than once but under ten times. V is TRBV28 and J is TRBJ1-6, with TRBD1 matching over 7 bases. CDR1 is MDHEN, CDR2 SYDVKM, per germline. The CDR3 contains 15 residues. Trimming took 6 bases from V and 6 from J; bases not matched to a gene: 8. The CDR3 DNA is TGTGCCAGCAGCTCCGGACAGGCGGGTAATTCACCCCTCCACTTT. Translation gives CASSSGQAGNSPLHF. The full variable domain, rest sourced from reference TRBV28 and TRBJ1-6, is DVKVTQSSRYLVKRTGEKVFLECVQDMDHENMFWYRQDPGLGLRLIYFSYDVKMKEKGDIPEGYSVSREKKERFSLILESASTNQTSMYLCASSSGQAGNSPLHFGNGTRLTVT.

This clonotype was picked up many times. The chain carries TRBV28 and TRBJ2-3; 8 nucleotides match TRBD1. This CDR3 spans 14 amino acids. CDR1 is MDHEN, CDR2 SYDVKM, per germline. V gave up 6 bases and J gave up 4 bases; unmatched junction bases: 6. The CDR3, as DNA: TGTGCCAGCAGGGAGGACAGGGCTTCAGATACGCAGTATTTT. This sequence encodes CASREDRASDTQYF.

There are many counts of this clonotype. Here the CDR3 reads CATSREYRQETQYF. The CDR3 DNA reads TGTGCCACCAGCAGAGAATACCGACAGGAGACCCAGTACTTC. This chain uses TRBV15 with TRBJ2-5; D perhaps matches TRBD1 (5 bases). Trimming removed 0 bases at V and 5 bases at J, with 10 bases between. The CDR3 is 14 amino acids. CDR1 and CDR2 from the germline V gene are LNHNV and YYDKDF (reference sequence).

This clonotype was picked up many times. This chain links TRBV14 with TRBJ1-1, with TRBD1 identical over 9 bases. CDR1 is SGHDN, CDR2 FVKESK, per germline. This CDR3 is 15 amino acids long. V shed 4 bases and J 4 bases; nucleotides not matched to a gene: 7. The CDR3 nucleotides are TGTGCCAGCAGCCCGGAACAGGGGGCGCGCACTGAAGCTTTCTTT. Translation: CASSPEQGARTEAFF.

This clonotype was counted ten times or more. J is TRBJ2-3 and V is TRBV6-2 or TRBV6-3; tentatively, D is TRBD2 (6 bases). In germline, CDR1 is MNHEY, CDR2 SVGEGT. The CDR3 loop spans 14 amino acids. The ends were cut back, 2 bases at V and 6 bases at J, with 12 bases in the middle. The CDR3 DNA reads TGTGCCAGCAGTTACAACCGGGACTTTGATACGCAGTATTTT. Protein sequence: CASSYNRDFDTQYF.

This clonotype was detected ten times or more. V and J are TRBV11-2 and TRBJ2-3, with a possible D match to TRBD2 (5 bases). V gave up 0 bases and J gave up 8 bases, with 15 bases separating them. Per germline, CDR1 SGHAT and CDR2 FQNNGV. The CDR3 length is 15 residues. CDR3 nucleotides: TGTGCCAGCAGCTTAGATCTTATATCGGAGGTTACGCAGTATTTT. Amino acids: CASSLDLISEVTQYF.

This clonotype was counted many times. The chain combines TRBV12-3 or TRBV12-4 with TRBJ2-7, with TRBD1 as a possible D gene (5 bases). This CDR3 is built from 11 residues. The V end lost 6 bases, the J end lost 6 bases, and 9 bases lay between the germline ends. The CDR3 region is CASREQGEQYF. The CDR3, as DNA: TGTGCCAGCAGGGAGCAGGGCGAGCAGTACTTC.

The chain joins TRBV5-4 to TRBJ1-6, with 7 bases that match TRBD1. There are 15 residues in the CDR3. The germline V gene has CDR1 SGHNT and CDR2 YYREEE (reference sequence). V lost 4 bases, J lost 2 bases, and 3 bases stayed unmatched. CDR3 bases: TGTGCCAGCAGCAAAGACAGGGCCTATAATTCACCCCTCCACTTT. Translated: CASSKDRAYNSPLHF. Drawing the rest from reference TRBV5-4 and TRBJ1-6, the complete variable domain is ETGVTQSPTHLIKTRGQQVTLRCSSQSGHNTVSWYQQALGQGPQFIFQYYREEENGRGNFPPRFSGLQFPNYSSELNVNALELDDSALYLCASSKDRAYNSPLHFGNGTRLTVT.

This clonotype was counted many times. The gene calls are TRBV11-1 and TRBJ2-5; no reliable D call. There are 16 residues in the CDR3. Germline CDR1 is SGHAT and CDR2 is FQDESV (reference sequence). Trimming removed 1 base from V and 5 bases from J, with 17 bases in between. The CDR3: CASSLEASLRKETQYF. Written as DNA, the CDR3 is TGTGCCAGCAGCTTAGAGGCGAGCCTAAGGAAGGAGACCCAGTACTTC.

This clonotype was observed many times. The V gene is TRBV7-9, the J gene TRBJ1-5; 8 bases line up with TRBD1. The CDR3 is 18 residues long. Looked up from germline, CDR1 is SEHNR and CDR2 is FQNEAQ (reference sequence). Trimming took 8 bases from V and 0 from J; bases not matched to a gene: 15. CDR3 loop: CASQAGRAGGYSNQPQHF. CDR3 nucleotide sequence: TGTGCCAGCCAAGCAGGGCGGGCAGGGGGCTATAGCAATCAGCCCCAGCATTTT.

This clonotype has ten or more counts. In DNA, the CDR3 is TGCAGTGCTAGAGCCCGGACTAGCGGGAGGGCTGATGAGCAGTTCTTC. This encodes CSARARTSGRADEQFF. The chain recombines TRBV20-1 with TRBJ2-1; TRBD2 matches at 15 bases. The CDR3 is 16 residues long. V lost 1 base to trimming and J lost 8 bases; unmatched junction nucleotides: 6. In germline, CDR1 is DFQATT, CDR2 SNEGSKA (reference sequence).

There are many counts of this clonotype. The gene calls are TRBV20-1 and TRBJ2-1, with D possibly being TRBD1 (6 bases). CDR1 and CDR2 (germline): DFQATT, SNEGSKA (reference sequence). The V gene lost 5 bases and the J gene lost 14 bases, with 13 bases spanning the gap. This CDR3 has 10 residues. In DNA, the CDR3 is TGCAGTGCTTCTTTAGGGGGTGAGTTCTTC. It yields the protein CSASLGGEFF.

This clonotype was recorded a few times. The genes are TRBV20-1 and TRBJ1-5, with 8 bases fitting TRBD1. The CDR3 is 14 residues long. Trimming at V came to 5 bases and at J to 1 base, leaving 4 bases not matched to a gene. CDR1 is DFQATT and CDR2 is SNEGSKA in the germline V gene (reference sequence). DNA for the CDR3: TGCAGTGCTGCATACAGGGGGAGCAATCAGCCCCAGCATTTT. Amino acids: CSAAYRGSNQPQHF.

This clonotype was detected ten times or more. The chain employs TRBV2 and TRBJ2-1; TRBD1 aligns across 7 bases. This CDR3 is built from 15 residues. With V trimmed by 4 bases and J by 9 bases, 12 bases remained unmatched. Germline lookup yields CDR1 SNHLY and CDR2 FYNNEI. The CDR3 DNA sequence: TGTGCCAGCAGTGGGACAGGAAGTACTTTCGGTGAGCAGTTCTTC. Translating gives CASSGTGSTFGEQFF.

The CDR3 nucleotides read TGCGCCAGCAGCCTACAAGGACTAGCGGGAGATTATGAGCAGTTCTTC. Translation: CASSLQGLAGDYEQFF. The V call is TRBV5-1, the J call TRBJ2-1, with TRBD2 matching 13 bases. The CDR3 is 16 residues long. J was trimmed by 8 bases and V by 4 bases; bases with no gene match: 9. Germline values: CDR1 SGHRS, CDR2 YFSETQ.

This clonotype was seen many times. The rearrangement joins TRBV20-1 to TRBJ2-1, with TRBD1 as a possible D gene (6 bases). The germline CDR1 and CDR2 sequences are DFQATT and SNEGSKA (reference sequence). V was trimmed by 3 bases and J by 0 bases, leaving 15 bases between them. The CDR3 consists of 16 residues. CDR3 DNA sequence: TGCAGTGCTAGGGCGTGGGACAAACACTCCTACAATGAGCAGTTCTTC. Translation: CSARAWDKHSYNEQFF.

Ten or more counts support this clonotype. DNA of the CDR3: TGTGCCAGCAGCTTAGAGCTAGGTCCAGATACGCAGTATTTT. Its translation is CASSLELGPDTQYF. The gene calls are TRBV7-9 and TRBJ2-3; D not certain. Germline CDR1 SEHNR, CDR2 FQNEAQ (reference sequence). The length of the CDR3 is 14 residues. Trimming cost V 1 base and J 4 bases, with 9 bases left between them.

The chain combines TRBV12-3 or TRBV12-4 with TRBJ1-6; D possibly corresponds to TRBD1 (5 bases). The CDR3 loop spans 14 amino acids. Trimming pared 3 bases from V and 9 bases from J, leaving 12 bases between. CDR3 nucleotide sequence: TGTGCCAGCAGTTTGCAGGGAAGTTCTTCACCCCTCCACTTT. Encoded protein: CASSLQGSSSPLHF.

This clonotype was seen repeatedly, ten times or more. The CDR3, as DNA: TGTGCCAGCAGCCCAACTAGCGGGACTAGCTCCTACAATGAGCAGTTCTTC. Residues: CASSPTSGTSSYNEQFF. V gene TRBV7-3 combines with J gene TRBJ2-1, with 10 bases fitting TRBD2. The V segment lost 5 bases and the J segment 0 bases; nucleotides outside the gene matches: 7. The germline V gene has CDR1 SGHTA and CDR2 FQGTGA. CDR3 length: 17 amino acids. The whole variable domain, filled in from reference TRBV7-3 and TRBJ2-1, reads GAGVSQTPSNKVTEKGKYVELRCDPISGHTALYWYRQSLGQGPEFLIYFQGTGAADDSGLPNDRFFAVRPEGSVSTLKIQRTERGDSAVYLCASSPTSGTSSYNEQFFGPGTRLTVL.

This clonotype was picked up a small number of times. This chain connects TRBV28 to TRBJ1-5; weak D call: TRBD1 (5 bases). The V end lost 6 bases, the J end lost 2 bases, and 17 bases lay between the germline ends. Germline V lookup: CDR1 MDHEN, CDR2 SYDVKM. The CDR3 contains 16 residues. The CDR3 nucleotides are TGTGCCAGCAGAGCGCGACGGGGCCTGGGCAATCAGCCCCAGCATTTT. Protein sequence: CASRARRGLGNQPQHF.

V gene TRBV4-1 combines with J gene TRBJ2-1; 8 nucleotides line up with TRBD2. CDR1 is MGHRA, CDR2 YSYEKL, per germline. V was pared by 1 base and J by 6 bases, with 5 bases of the junction left unmatched. This CDR3 has 15 amino acids. CDR3 sequence: CASSQALAVPNEQFF. The CDR3 region has the DNA TGCGCCAGCAGCCAAGCACTAGCGGTACCCAATGAGCAGTTCTTC.

Many counts were recorded for this clonotype. This chain links TRBV5-8 with TRBJ2-4; D unclear. The CDR3 consists of 17 residues. Germline V CDR1 and CDR2: SGHTS, YDEGEE. Trimming removed 0 bases from V and 6 bases from J, with 19 bases in between. As DNA, the CDR3 is TGTGCCAGCAGCTTGGGATTAAGCGCCCTGGGTGTAAACATTCAGTACTTC. It yields the protein CASSLGLSALGVNIQYF.

There are many counts of this clonotype. The chain carries TRBV7-2 and TRBJ2-5, with TRBD1 matching 7 bases. The CDR3 totals 15 residues. The germline V gene encodes CDR1 SGHTA and CDR2 FQGNSA. J lost 4 bases, V lost 1 base, and 6 bases had no gene match. This CDR3 reads CASSLVEGATETQYF. CDR3 bases: TGTGCCAGCAGCTTAGTTGAGGGGGCGACAGAGACCCAGTACTTC.